The TCR beta chain under discussion was sequenced for a study of T cell responses to AZD1222 COVID-19 vaccine. Overall study context: Recipients boosted at about 4 weeks or about 12 weeks are pooled. Study-level results: At baseline, just five to seven AZD1222 recipients tested seropositive. Clonal diversity may have been underestimated, and the donors were mostly white British, with more females than males.

Using immunoSEQ multiplex PCR, the repertoire was profiled, and TCRdb retains in-frame clones only, with some absent. In the table there are fewer than 200,000 clones, 85% to 95% of which are singletons. From germline, CDR1 is SGHTA and CDR2 FQGNSA. CDR3 length equals 16 residues. The V gene lost 1 base and the J gene lost 6 bases, with 19 bases spanning the gap. A remark on this clone: Its antigen is unidentified.

The gene calls are TRBV7-2 and TRBJ2-7; tentatively, D is TRBD2 (6 bases). The TCR was taken from an adult in good health. This specimen consisted of peripheral blood, obtained on day 0 of AZD1222 vaccination. The CDR3 reads CASSLGIRGILGEQYF. The DNA for the CDR3 is TGTGCCAGCAGCTTAGGGATTCGGGGGATTCTGGGCGAGCAGTACTTC.